Presented here are 12 T cell receptor beta chains from one specimen sequenced in a study of blood T cell repertoires in COVID-19. Assay: immunoSEQ multiplex PCR; the TCRdb copy retains only in-frame clones and omits some. The table records about 520,000 clones, approximately 85% of them present only once. The sequencing sample was made of peripheral blood. Every receptor here comes from a human donor in a cohort sampled during active COVID-19.

This chain links TRBV5-1 with TRBJ2-5, with D tentatively TRBD1 (5 bases). The germline V gene has CDR1 SGHRS and CDR2 YFSETQ. The CDR3 consists of 14 residues. V was cut by 1 base and J by 5 bases, with 12 bases left in between. This CDR3 is CASSLTRAWETQYF. Here the CDR3 DNA reads TGCGCCAGCAGCTTGACCAGGGCCTGGGAGACCCAGTACTTC. Full variable domain (rest looked up from reference TRBV5-1 and TRBJ2-5): KAGVTQTPRYLIKTRGQQVTLSCSPISGHRSVSWYQQTPGQGLQFLFEYFSETQRNKGNFPGRFSGRQFSNSRSEMNVSTLELGDSALYLCASSLTRAWETQYFGPGTRLLVL.

The chain employs TRBV19 and TRBJ2-3; D remains ambiguous. V lost 6 bases and J lost 2, with 12 bases in between. The CDR3 covers 14 residues. Germline lookup yields CDR1 LNHDA and CDR2 SQIVND (reference sequence). The CDR3 nucleotides read TGTGCCAGTAGCCCTGTCGGGTACACAGATACGCAGTATTTT. Its translation is CASSPVGYTDTQYF.

The rearrangement links TRBV19 to TRBJ1-2, with 7 bases fitting TRBD1. CDR1 and CDR2 from the germline V gene are LNHDA and SQIVND (reference sequence). V shed 4 bases and J 6 bases; nucleotides not matched to a gene: 8. This CDR3 contains 14 residues. CDR3: CASSTTGQYNGYTF. In DNA form, the CDR3 reads TGTGCCAGTAGTACGACGGGACAGTACAATGGCTACACCTTC.

V gene TRBV24-1 combines with J gene TRBJ2-3; weak D call: TRBD1 (6 bases). Trimming removed 4 bases at V and 0 bases at J, with 13 bases between. CDR3 length: 16 amino acids. Germline loops: CDR1 KGHDR, CDR2 SFDVKD. The CDR3 coding sequence is TGTGCCACCAGTGAATCAGGGGCAGGGAGCACAGATACGCAGTATTTT. Translating gives CATSESGAGSTDTQYF.

This clone was seen only once. The chain links TRBV30 to TRBJ1-5; D is unresolved. This CDR3 spans 16 amino acids. Germline CDR1 GTSNPN, CDR2 SVGIG (reference sequence). V lost 0 bases, J lost 6 bases, and 18 bases lay in between. Here the CDR3 DNA reads TGTGCCTGGAGTGTCGCCTATTCAGACTGGAGTCAGCCCCAGCATTTT. Its protein product is CAWSVAYSDWSQPQHF.

This clone was detected once. The CDR3: CASTLTGVEETQYF. DNA of the CDR3: TGCGCCAGCACCCTGACGGGGGTGGAGGAGACCCAGTACTTC. V and J are TRBV5-1 and TRBJ2-5; D may be TRBD2 (6 bases). V lost 6 bases and J 5 bases, leaving 17 bases between the germline ends. The CDR3 runs 14 residues. Germline lookup yields CDR1 SGHRS and CDR2 YFSETQ.

The chain links TRBV9 to TRBJ1-1; the D gene is possibly TRBD1 (6 bases). Germline assignment: CDR1 SGDLS and CDR2 YYNGEE. This CDR3 has 14 residues. Trimming stripped 0 bases from V and 5 bases from J, with 11 bases between. CDR3 sequence reads: CASSVVRGSTEAFF. The CDR3 nucleotides are TGTGCCAGCAGCGTAGTGAGGGGGAGTACTGAAGCTTTCTTT.

This chain links TRBV30 with TRBJ2-3; TRBD2 is a possible D gene (6 bases). The V and J ends lost 8 bases and 6 bases respectively, with 15 bases between them. Germline CDR1 and CDR2: GTSNPN and SVGIG (reference sequence). The length of the CDR3 is 12 residues. The CDR3 sequence is CARSTRGDTQYF. The CDR3 DNA reads as TGTGCCCGGTCTACTCGGGGGGATACGCAGTATTTT.

The chain carries TRBV30 and TRBJ2-2; 8 nucleotides align to TRBD2. Germline V CDR1 and CDR2: GTSNPN, SVGIG (reference sequence). Germline trimming cut 3 bases from V and 5 bases from J; bases unmatched to any gene: 5. This CDR3 has 14 residues. Here the CDR3 DNA reads TGTGCCTGGAGGCGGGAGGAATGGACCGGGGAGCTGTTTTTT. Its translation is CAWRREEWTGELFF.

The V gene is TRBV7-9, the J gene TRBJ1-2, with 8 nucleotides matching TRBD1. Germline V gene data show CDR1 as SEHNR and CDR2 as FQNEAQ (reference sequence). V shed 5 bases and J 9 bases; nucleotides not matched to a gene: 5. The CDR3 totals 12 residues. The CDR3 nucleotides read TGTGCCAGCAGCCCCTGGACAGGGAGCTACACCTTC. Amino acid sequence: CASSPWTGSYTF.

J is TRBJ2-7 and V is TRBV3-1 (or the pseudogene TRBV3-2); a possible D gene is TRBD1 (6 bases). The CDR3 consists of 14 residues. Germline CDR1 LGHDT, CDR2 YNNKEL (reference sequence). The germline V and J ends were trimmed by 5 bases and 1 base, with 12 bases remaining between them. The CDR3 region is CASSGYRESYEQYF. CDR3 DNA: TGTGCCAGCAGCGGATACAGGGAGTCCTACGAGCAGTACTTC.

The genes are TRBV5-8 and TRBJ2-5, with 11 bases matching TRBD2. The V segment lost 2 bases and the J segment 5 bases; nucleotides outside the gene matches: 2. The CDR3 sequence is 14 residues long. The germline CDR1 and CDR2 sequences are SGHTS and YDEGEE. CDR3 bases: TGTGCCAGCAGCTTATTAGCGGGAGGGGAGACCCAGTACTTC. Translated: CASSLLAGGETQYF.